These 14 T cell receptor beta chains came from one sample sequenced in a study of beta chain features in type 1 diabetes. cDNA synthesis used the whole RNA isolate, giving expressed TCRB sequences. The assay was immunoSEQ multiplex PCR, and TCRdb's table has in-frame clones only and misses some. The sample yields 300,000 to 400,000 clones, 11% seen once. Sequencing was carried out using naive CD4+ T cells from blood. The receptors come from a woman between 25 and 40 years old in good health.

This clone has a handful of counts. This CDR3 reads CASSARDSGFGEQFF. Here the CDR3 DNA reads TGCGCCAGCAGCGCCCGGGACAGCGGATTCGGGGAGCAGTTCTTC. The rearrangement joins TRBV5-1 to TRBJ2-1; 7 nucleotides align to TRBD1. Germline V CDR1 and CDR2: SGHRS, YFSETQ. The J segment lost 10 bases and the V segment lost 4 bases, leaving 14 bases of the junction unmatched. The length of the CDR3 is 15 residues.

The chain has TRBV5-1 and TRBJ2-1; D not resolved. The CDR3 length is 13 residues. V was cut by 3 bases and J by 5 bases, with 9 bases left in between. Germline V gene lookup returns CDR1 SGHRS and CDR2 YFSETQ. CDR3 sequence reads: CASSYGGDNEQFF. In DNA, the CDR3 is TGCGCCAGCAGCTACGGCGGAGACAATGAGCAGTTCTTC.

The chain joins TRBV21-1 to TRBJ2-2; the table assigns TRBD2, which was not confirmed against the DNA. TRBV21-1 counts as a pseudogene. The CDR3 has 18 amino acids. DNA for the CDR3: TGTGCCAACATCTTCGGGCTAGCGATGATGTCGAACACCGGGGAGCTGTTTTTT. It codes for CANIFGLAMMSNTGELFF.

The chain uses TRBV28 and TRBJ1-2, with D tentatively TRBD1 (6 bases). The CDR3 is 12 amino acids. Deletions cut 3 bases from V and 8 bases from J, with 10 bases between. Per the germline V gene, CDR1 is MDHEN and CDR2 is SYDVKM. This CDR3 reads CASSLITGGYTF. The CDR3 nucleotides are TGTGCCAGCAGTTTGATAACAGGGGGCTACACCTTC.

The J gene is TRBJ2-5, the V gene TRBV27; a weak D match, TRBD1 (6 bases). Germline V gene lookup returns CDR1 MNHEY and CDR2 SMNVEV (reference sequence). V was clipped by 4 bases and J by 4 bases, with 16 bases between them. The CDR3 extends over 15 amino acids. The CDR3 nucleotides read TGTGCCAGCAGTTGGTTCCAGGGGCGAGGAGAGACCCAGTACTTC. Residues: CASSWFQGRGETQYF.

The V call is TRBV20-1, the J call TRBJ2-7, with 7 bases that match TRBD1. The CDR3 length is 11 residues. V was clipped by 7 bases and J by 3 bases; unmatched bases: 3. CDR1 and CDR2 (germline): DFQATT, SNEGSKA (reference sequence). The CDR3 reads CSGYRGYEQYF. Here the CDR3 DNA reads TGCAGTGGATACAGGGGCTACGAGCAGTACTTC.

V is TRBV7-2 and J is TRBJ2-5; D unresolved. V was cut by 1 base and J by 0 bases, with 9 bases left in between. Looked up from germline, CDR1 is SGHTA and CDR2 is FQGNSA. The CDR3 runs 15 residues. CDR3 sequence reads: CASSLVAAYQETQYF. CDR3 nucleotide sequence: TGTGCCAGCAGCTTAGTTGCCGCGTACCAAGAGACCCAGTACTTC.

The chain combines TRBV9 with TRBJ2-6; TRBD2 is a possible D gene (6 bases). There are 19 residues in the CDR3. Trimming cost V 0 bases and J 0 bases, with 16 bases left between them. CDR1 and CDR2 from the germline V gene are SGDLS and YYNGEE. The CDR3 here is CASSVGLAGRFSGANVLTF. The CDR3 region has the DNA TGTGCCAGCAGCGTAGGACTGGCGGGAAGGTTCTCTGGGGCCAACGTCCTGACTTTC.

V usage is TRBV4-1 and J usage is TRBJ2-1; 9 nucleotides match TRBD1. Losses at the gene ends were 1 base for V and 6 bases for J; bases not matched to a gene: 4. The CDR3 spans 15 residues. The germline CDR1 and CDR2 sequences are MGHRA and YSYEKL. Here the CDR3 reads CASSQVRDRANEQFF. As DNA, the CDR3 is TGCGCCAGCAGCCAAGTAAGGGACAGGGCCAATGAGCAGTTCTTC.

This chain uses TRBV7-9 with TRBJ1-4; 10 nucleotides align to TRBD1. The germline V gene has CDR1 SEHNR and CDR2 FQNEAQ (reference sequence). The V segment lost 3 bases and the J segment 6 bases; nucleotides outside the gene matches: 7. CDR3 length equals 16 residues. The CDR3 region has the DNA TGTGCCAGCAGCTTCCGGGACAGGGGAAGAGATGAAAAACTGTTTTTT. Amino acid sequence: CASSFRDRGRDEKLFF.

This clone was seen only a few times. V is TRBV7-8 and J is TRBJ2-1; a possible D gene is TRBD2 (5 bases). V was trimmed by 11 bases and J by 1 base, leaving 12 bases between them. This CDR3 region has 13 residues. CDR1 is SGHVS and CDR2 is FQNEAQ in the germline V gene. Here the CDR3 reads CASSRASYNEQFF. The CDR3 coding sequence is TGTGCCTCCTCGCGGGCTTCCTACAATGAGCAGTTCTTC.

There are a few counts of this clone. CDR3 in amino acids: CAWNSGRAGEQYF. The DNA for the CDR3 is TGTGCCTGGAATAGCGGGAGGGCCGGAGAGCAGTACTTC. The chain links TRBV30 to TRBJ2-7, with 11 bases lining up with TRBD2. The CDR3 has 13 amino acids. Unmatched junction bases numbered 6, after V lost 4 bases and J lost 7 bases. In germline, CDR1 is GTSNPN, CDR2 SVGIG (reference sequence).

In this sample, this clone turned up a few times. The CDR3 nucleotides read TGTGCCATCAGCCTAACAGAGAGTGAGCAGTTCTTC. This encodes CAISLTESEQFF. The V gene is TRBV10-3, the J gene TRBJ2-1; no definite D call. The germline V gene has CDR1 ENHRY and CDR2 SYGVKD. Trimming took off 6 bases at V and 9 bases at J, with 12 bases between the two ends. The CDR3 contains 12 residues.

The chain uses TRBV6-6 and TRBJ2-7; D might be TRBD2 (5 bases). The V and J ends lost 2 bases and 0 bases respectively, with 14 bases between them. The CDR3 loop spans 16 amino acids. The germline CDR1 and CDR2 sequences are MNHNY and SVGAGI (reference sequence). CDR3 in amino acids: CASSYTLAAGSYEQYF. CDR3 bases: TGTGCCAGCAGTTACACCCTGGCCGCGGGCTCCTACGAGCAGTACTTC.